The 18 T cell receptor beta chains listed next were all sequenced from one sample in a study of Tregs in tolerant kidney transplant recipients. Assay: immunoSEQ multiplex PCR; the TCRdb copy retains only in-frame clones and omits some. Altogether about 56,000 clones are present, around four fifths being singletons, with the ten largest covering under 6.5%. Material: CD4+ T cells from blood. The receptors shown here come from a human donor in good health.

This rearrangement joins TRBV21-1 to TRBJ2-5; the tabulated D call, TRBD1, remains unverified against the DNA. TRBV21-1 constitutes a pseudogene. The length of the CDR3 is 18 residues. CDR3 coding DNA: TGTGCCAGCATCAAAAGGGGGGAGGCCAGGGGGCGCGGAGAGACCCAGTACTTC. It specifies CASIKRGEARGRGETQYF.

This chain links TRBV4-1 with TRBJ2-7; possible D gene TRBD2, 5 bases. The CDR3 totals 14 residues. V lost 1 base and J 4 bases, leaving 11 bases between the germline ends. Per the germline V gene, CDR1 is MGHRA and CDR2 is YSYEKL. CDR3 loop: CASSQAEVGYEQYF. For the CDR3, the DNA is TGCGCCAGCAGCCAAGCGGAGGTCGGTTACGAGCAGTACTTC.

This clone was detected only a few times. The V call is TRBV19, the J call TRBJ1-3; D remains unclear. Trimming took off 11 bases at V and 3 bases at J, with 17 bases between the two ends. The germline gives CDR1 LNHDA, CDR2 SQIVND (reference sequence). The CDR3 spans 14 residues. The CDR3 sequence is CASDSGRDGNTIYF. The CDR3 DNA follows: TGTGCCTCCGACTCCGGGAGGGATGGAAACACCATATATTTT.

The chain is built from TRBV4-2 and TRBJ2-3; TRBD2 matches 7 bases. CDR3 length: 16 residues. CDR1 is LGHNA, CDR2 YNFKEQ, per germline. V lost 4 bases and J lost 0; bases outside the gene matches: 7. The CDR3 region has the DNA TGTGCCAGCAGCCCCATAGCGGGCCAGAGCACAGATACGCAGTATTTT. This gives the protein CASSPIAGQSTDTQYF.

This chain joins TRBV5-8 and TRBJ2-2; TRBD1 agrees at 7 bases. The CDR3 is 13 amino acids. Germline assignment: CDR1 SGHTS and CDR2 YDEGEE. With V trimmed by 5 bases and J by 5 bases, 3 bases remained unmatched. The CDR3 is CASRQGWTGELFF. In nucleotides, the CDR3 is TGTGCCAGCAGACAGGGGTGGACCGGGGAGCTGTTTTTT.

The chain recombines TRBV5-1 with TRBJ2-7; TRBD2 aligns across 13 bases. V dropped 3 bases and J dropped 2; count of bases not matched to a gene: 2. Germline CDR1 SGHRS, CDR2 YFSETQ. CDR3 length equals 15 residues. CDR3 protein: CASSSLAGGPYEQYF. The DNA for the CDR3 is TGCGCCAGCAGCTCACTAGCGGGAGGGCCCTACGAGCAGTACTTC.

Comments on this clone: One junction end disagrees with the germline gene, perhaps due to a read error. CDR3 residues: CASGQAQWGSEQFF. DNA of the CDR3: TGTGCCAGCGGCCAAGCTCAGTGGGGCAGTGAGCAGTTCTTC. This chain joins TRBV14 and TRBJ2-1, with D possibly matching TRBD1 (5 bases). Per the germline V gene, CDR1 is SGHDN and CDR2 is FVKESK. This CDR3 region has 14 residues.

This chain uses TRBV6-5 with TRBJ2-1; possible D gene TRBD1, 7 bases. Germline V lookup: CDR1 MNHEY, CDR2 SVGAGI. There are 14 residues in the CDR3. Trimming stripped 6 bases from V and 8 bases from J, with 17 bases between. CDR3 bases: TGTGCCAGCAGCCGGGACAGACTAGAGCATGAGCAGTTCTTC. It codes for CASSRDRLEHEQFF.

CDR3 nucleotide sequence: TGTGCCACCAGCAGGTCCCTTGGGACTAGCGGATACAATGAGCAGTTCTTC. Protein sequence: CATSRSLGTSGYNEQFF. V usage is TRBV15 and J usage is TRBJ2-1; the match to TRBD2 covers 11 bases. The ends lost 3 bases at V and 4 bases at J; junction bases unmatched: 8. This CDR3 comprises 17 residues. Germline V CDR1 and CDR2: LNHNV, YYDKDF (reference sequence).

The CDR3 loop reads CASSTSGGLVVYF. In nucleotides, the CDR3 is TGTGCCAGCAGTACCTCCGGGGGACTAGTCGTATACTTC. V usage is TRBV28 and J usage is TRBJ2-5; TRBD2 matches at 8 bases. The CDR3 is 13 residues long. Germline lookup yields CDR1 MDHEN and CDR2 SYDVKM. The V segment lost 5 bases and the J segment 14 bases; nucleotides outside the gene matches: 13.

This clone has only one observation. The rearrangement joins TRBV2 to TRBJ2-3; possibly TRBD2 for D (7 bases). V was pared by 6 bases and J by 2 bases, with 18 bases between. The CDR3 contains 16 residues. Germline loops: CDR1 SNHLY, CDR2 FYNNEI. The CDR3 DNA reads as TGTGCCAGCAGGGCAGGGGCTAGCGGCTCCACAGATACGCAGTATTTT. Amino acid sequence: CASRAGASGSTDTQYF.

The chain carries TRBV19 and TRBJ1-1; tentative D call: TRBD1 (5 bases). This CDR3 has 14 amino acids. CDR1 is LNHDA and CDR2 is SQIVND in the germline V gene (reference sequence). The ends were cut back, 5 bases at V and 4 bases at J, with 14 bases in the middle. This CDR3 reads CASSAASGGTEAFF. CDR3 bases: TGTGCCAGTAGTGCGGCTTCGGGGGGCACTGAAGCTTTCTTT.

The chain has TRBV5-4 and TRBJ2-7; D may be TRBD1 (5 bases). Germline V gene lookup returns CDR1 SGHNT and CDR2 YYREEE (reference sequence). This CDR3 contains 15 residues. Trimming pared 0 bases from V and 5 bases from J, leaving 15 bases between. Here the CDR3 DNA reads TGTGCCAGCAGCTTGGGGGCAGGGTATGAAGACGAGCAGTACTTC. Translating it yields CASSLGAGYEDEQYF.

This clone is a singleton in its sample. This sequence joins TRBV7-2 and TRBJ2-2, with 13 bases lining up with TRBD2. The CDR3 sequence is 18 residues long. Per the germline V gene, CDR1 is SGHTA and CDR2 is FQGNSA. Trimming took 4 bases from V and 3 from J; bases not matched to a gene: 8. The CDR3 region is CASSSRTSGGRDTGELFF. The CDR3 DNA sequence: TGTGCCAGCAGCTCCAGGACTAGCGGGGGAAGGGACACCGGGGAGCTGTTTTTT. Filled out from reference TRBV7-2 and TRBJ2-2, the complete variable domain reads GAGVSQSPSNKVTEKGKDVELRCDPISGHTALYWYRQSLGQGLEFLIYFQGNSAPDKSGLPSDRFSAERTGGSVSTLTIQRTQQEDSAVYLCASSSRTSGGRDTGELFFGEGSRLTVL.

This sequence joins TRBV5-1 and TRBJ1-4; perhaps TRBD1 as D (5 bases). Trimming removed 4 bases at V and 5 bases at J, with 15 bases between. This CDR3 contains 15 residues. CDR1 is SGHRS and CDR2 is YFSETQ in the germline V gene. CDR3 sequence: CASSPVAGMNEKLFF. DNA of the CDR3: TGCGCCAGCAGCCCCGTGGCAGGGATGAATGAAAAACTGTTTTTT.

This clone was counted many times. The chain carries TRBV4-1 and TRBJ2-7; TRBD2 matches at 11 bases. The V gene end was trimmed by 1 base and the J gene end by 6 bases; junction bases not matched to a gene: 8. Germline assignment: CDR1 MGHRA and CDR2 YSYEKL. CDR3 length: 16 residues. Here the CDR3 reads CASSQGRASGRREQYF. CDR3 nucleotide sequence: TGCGCCAGCAGCCAAGGCCGGGCTAGCGGGAGGCGCGAGCAGTACTTC.

This clone has a count of ten or more. The chain combines TRBV14 with TRBJ1-2, with 8 nucleotides matching TRBD1. CDR3 length: 13 residues. Germline CDR1 reads SGHDN; CDR2 reads FVKESK. J lost 3 bases, V lost 6 bases, and 3 bases had no gene match. The CDR3 loop is CASSRDRYYGYTF. The CDR3 coding sequence is TGTGCCAGCAGTCGGGACAGGTACTATGGCTACACCTTC.

This chain joins TRBV5-1 and TRBJ2-3; 7 positions match TRBD2. The V gene end was trimmed by 4 bases and the J gene end by 4 bases; junction bases not matched to a gene: 9. CDR3 length: 15 amino acids. Germline V gene data show CDR1 as SGHRS and CDR2 as YFSETQ. CDR3 sequence (DNA): TGCGCCAGCAGCCAGGGACTAACCGGGGCAGATACGCAGTATTTT. This translates into CASSQGLTGADTQYF. The full variable domain, its missing parts supplied by reference TRBV5-1 and TRBJ2-3, is KAGVTQTPRYLIKTRGQQVTLSCSPISGHRSVSWYQQTPGQGLQFLFEYFSETQRNKGNFPGRFSGRQFSNSRSEMNVSTLELGDSALYLCASSQGLTGADTQYFGPGTRLTVL.